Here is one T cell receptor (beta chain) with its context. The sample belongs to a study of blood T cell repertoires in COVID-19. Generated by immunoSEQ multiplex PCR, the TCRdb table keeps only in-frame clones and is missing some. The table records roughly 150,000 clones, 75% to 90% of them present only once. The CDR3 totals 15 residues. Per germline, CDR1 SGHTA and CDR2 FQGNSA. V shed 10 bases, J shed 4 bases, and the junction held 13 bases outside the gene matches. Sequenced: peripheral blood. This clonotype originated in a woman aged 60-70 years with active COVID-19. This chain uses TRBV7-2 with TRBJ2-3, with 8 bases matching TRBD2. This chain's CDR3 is CATRWSGSIADTQYF. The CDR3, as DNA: TGTGCCACACGGTGGAGCGGGAGTATCGCAGATACGCAGTATTTT. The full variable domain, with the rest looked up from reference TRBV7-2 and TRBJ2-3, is GAGVSQSPSNKVTEKGKDVELRCDPISGHTALYWYRQSLGQGLEFLIYFQGNSAPDKSGLPSDRFSAERTGGSVSTLTIQRTQQEDSAVYLCATRWSGSIADTQYFGPGTRLTVL.